Included here is one TCR beta chain sequence, with context. What it binds is not known. The sample belongs to a study of cytomegalovirus exposure and HLA in healthy donors. Clones were read by immunoSEQ multiplex PCR, and TCRdb kept only the in-frame ones, dropping some. Here the sample spans about 170,000 clones, around 86% being singletons. Study-level findings and limits: Some public TCRs appeared in many individuals, while most sequences were rare. In the 120 validation repertoires, approximately 94% of cluster scores exceeded 0, per a later analysis. In vitro assays verified that a few CMV-associated chains recognized CMV antigens specifically.

The CDR3 spans 13 residues. Germline values: CDR1 MDHEN, CDR2 SYDVKM. The V gene lost 6 bases and the J gene lost 4 bases, with 12 bases spanning the gap. The specimen sequenced was PBMCs. The chain joins TRBV28 to TRBJ1-1; tentative D call: TRBD1 (6 bases). The TCR sequence derives from a young man in good health and CMV-seropositive. The CDR3: CASSPQGATEAFF. The CDR3 DNA is TGTGCCAGCAGCCCACAGGGAGCCACTGAAGCTTTCTTT. Combining the CDR3 with reference TRBV28 and TRBJ1-1 gives the whole variable domain DVKVTQSSRYLVKRTGEKVFLECVQDMDHENMFWYRQDPGLGLRLIYFSYDVKMKEKGDIPEGYSVSREKKERFSLILESASTNQTSMYLCASSPQGATEAFFGQGTRLTVV.